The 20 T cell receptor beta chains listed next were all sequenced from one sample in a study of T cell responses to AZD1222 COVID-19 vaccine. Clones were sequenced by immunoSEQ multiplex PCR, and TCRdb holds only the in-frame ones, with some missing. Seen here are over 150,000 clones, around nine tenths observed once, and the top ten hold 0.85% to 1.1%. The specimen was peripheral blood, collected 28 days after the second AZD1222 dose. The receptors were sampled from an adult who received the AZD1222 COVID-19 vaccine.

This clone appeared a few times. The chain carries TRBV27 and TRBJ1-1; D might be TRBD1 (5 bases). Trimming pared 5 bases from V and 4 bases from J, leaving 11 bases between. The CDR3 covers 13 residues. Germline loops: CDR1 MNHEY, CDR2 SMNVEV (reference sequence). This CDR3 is CASSHQGVTEAFF. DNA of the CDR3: TGTGCCAGCAGTCACCAGGGCGTCACTGAAGCTTTCTTT.

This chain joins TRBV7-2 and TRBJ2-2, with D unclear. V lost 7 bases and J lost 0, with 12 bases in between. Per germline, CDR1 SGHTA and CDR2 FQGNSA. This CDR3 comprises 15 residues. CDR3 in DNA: TGTGCCAGCAACGATGGCCCCTCGAACACCGGGGAGCTGTTTTTT. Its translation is CASNDGPSNTGELFF.

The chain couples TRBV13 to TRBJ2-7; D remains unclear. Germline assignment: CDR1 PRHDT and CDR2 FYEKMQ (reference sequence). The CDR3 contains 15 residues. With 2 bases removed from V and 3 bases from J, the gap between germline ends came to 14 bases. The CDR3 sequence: CASSLMDQGGYEQYF. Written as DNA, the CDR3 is TGTGCCAGCAGCTTAATGGACCAAGGTGGCTACGAGCAGTACTTC.

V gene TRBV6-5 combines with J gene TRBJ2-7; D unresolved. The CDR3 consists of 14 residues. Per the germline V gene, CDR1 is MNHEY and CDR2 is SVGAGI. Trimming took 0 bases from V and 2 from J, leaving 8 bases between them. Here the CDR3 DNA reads TGTGCCAGCAGTTACTCCCCAACGACCTACGAGCAGTACTTC. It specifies CASSYSPTTYEQYF.

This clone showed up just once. The CDR3 sequence: CASSYYGQGGSPLHF. The CDR3 coding sequence is TGTGCCAGCAGTTACTACGGACAGGGAGGTTCACCCCTCCACTTT. The V call is TRBV6-5, the J call TRBJ1-6, with 8 bases lining up with TRBD1. In germline, CDR1 is MNHEY, CDR2 SVGAGI. This CDR3 comprises 15 residues. The junction had 5 bases not matched to a gene; V was cut back by 1 base and J by 9 bases.

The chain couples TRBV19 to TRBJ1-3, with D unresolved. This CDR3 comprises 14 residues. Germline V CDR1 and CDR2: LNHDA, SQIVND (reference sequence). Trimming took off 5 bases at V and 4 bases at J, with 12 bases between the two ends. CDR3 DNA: TGTGCCAGTAGTTCCAGACTATCCGGAAACACCATATATTTT. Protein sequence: CASSSRLSGNTIYF.

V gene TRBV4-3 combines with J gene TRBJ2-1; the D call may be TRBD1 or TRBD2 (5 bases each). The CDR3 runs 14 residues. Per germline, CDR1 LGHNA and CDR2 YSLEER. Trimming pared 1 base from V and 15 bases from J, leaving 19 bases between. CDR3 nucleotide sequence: TGCGCCAGCAGCCAAGGCCTGGGTGGGACGTGGCGGTTCTTC. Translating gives CASSQGLGGTWRFF.

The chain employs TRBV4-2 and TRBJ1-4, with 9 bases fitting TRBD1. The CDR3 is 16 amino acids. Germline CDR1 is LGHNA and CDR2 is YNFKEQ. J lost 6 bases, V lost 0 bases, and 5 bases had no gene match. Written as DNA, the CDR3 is TGTGCCAGCAGCCAAGATGCAAGACAGGGGGATGAAAAACTGTTTTTT. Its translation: CASSQDARQGDEKLFF.

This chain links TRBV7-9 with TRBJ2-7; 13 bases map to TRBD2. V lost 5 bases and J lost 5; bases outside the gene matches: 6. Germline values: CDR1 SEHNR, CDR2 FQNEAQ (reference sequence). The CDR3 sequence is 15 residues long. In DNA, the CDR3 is TGTGCCAGCAGCCAGGGACTAGCGGGGTGGAACGAGCAGTACTTC. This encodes CASSQGLAGWNEQYF.

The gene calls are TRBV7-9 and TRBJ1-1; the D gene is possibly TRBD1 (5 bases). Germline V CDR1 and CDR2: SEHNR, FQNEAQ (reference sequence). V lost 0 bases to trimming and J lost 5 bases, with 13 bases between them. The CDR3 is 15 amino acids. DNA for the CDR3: TGTGCCAGCAGCTTAGCTGGGGGAGGTGGAACTGAAGCTTTCTTT. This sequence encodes CASSLAGGGGTEAFF.

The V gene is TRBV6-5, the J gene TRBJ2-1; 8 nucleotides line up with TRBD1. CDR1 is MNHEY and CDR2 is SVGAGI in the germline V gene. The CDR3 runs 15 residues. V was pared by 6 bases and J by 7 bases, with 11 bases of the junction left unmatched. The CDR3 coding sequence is TGTGCCAGCAGCGTTTACGAGACAGGGGTGAATGAGCAGTTCTTC. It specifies CASSVYETGVNEQFF.

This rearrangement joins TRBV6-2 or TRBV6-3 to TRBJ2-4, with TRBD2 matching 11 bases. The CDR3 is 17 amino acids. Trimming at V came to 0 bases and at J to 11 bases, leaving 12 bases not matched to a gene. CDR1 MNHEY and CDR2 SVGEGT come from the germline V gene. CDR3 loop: CASSYSISSGGPSFQYF. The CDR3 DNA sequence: TGTGCCAGCAGTTACTCGATTTCTAGCGGGGGGCCATCCTTTCAGTACTTC.

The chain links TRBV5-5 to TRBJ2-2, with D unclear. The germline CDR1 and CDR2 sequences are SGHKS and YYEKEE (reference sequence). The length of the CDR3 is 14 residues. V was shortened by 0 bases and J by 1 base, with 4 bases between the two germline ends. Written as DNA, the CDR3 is TGTGCCAGCAGCTTGGGCTGGAACACCGGGGAGCTGTTTTTT. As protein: CASSLGWNTGELFF.

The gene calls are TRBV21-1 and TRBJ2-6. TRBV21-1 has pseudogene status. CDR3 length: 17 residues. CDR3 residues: CASSKDPGPSGANVLTF. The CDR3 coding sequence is TGTGCCAGCAGCAAAGATCCCGGCCCCTCTGGGGCCAACGTCCTGACTTTC.

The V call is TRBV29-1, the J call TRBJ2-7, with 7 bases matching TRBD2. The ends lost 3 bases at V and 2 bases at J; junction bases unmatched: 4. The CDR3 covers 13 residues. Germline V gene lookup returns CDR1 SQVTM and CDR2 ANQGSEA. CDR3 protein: CSVDPGGTYEQYF. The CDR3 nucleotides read TGCAGCGTTGACCCCGGGGGGACCTACGAGCAGTACTTC.

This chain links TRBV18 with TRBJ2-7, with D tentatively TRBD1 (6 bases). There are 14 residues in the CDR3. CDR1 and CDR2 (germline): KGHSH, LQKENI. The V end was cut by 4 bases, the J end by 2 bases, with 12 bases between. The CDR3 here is CASSRITGPYEQYF. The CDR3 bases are TGTGCCAGCTCACGAATTACAGGGCCCTACGAGCAGTACTTC.

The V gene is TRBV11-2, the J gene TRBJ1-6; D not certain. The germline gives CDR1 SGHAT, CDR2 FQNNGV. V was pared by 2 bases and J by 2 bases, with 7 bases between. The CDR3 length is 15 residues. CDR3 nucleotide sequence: TGTGCCAGCAGCTTACAAGTAACCTATAATTCACCCCTCCACTTT. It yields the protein CASSLQVTYNSPLHF.

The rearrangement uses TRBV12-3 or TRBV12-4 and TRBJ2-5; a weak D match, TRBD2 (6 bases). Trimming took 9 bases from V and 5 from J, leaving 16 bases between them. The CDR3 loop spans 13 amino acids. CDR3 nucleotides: TGTGCCAGTCACCGGGCGGGGAGGGAGACCCAGTACTTC. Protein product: CASHRAGRETQYF.

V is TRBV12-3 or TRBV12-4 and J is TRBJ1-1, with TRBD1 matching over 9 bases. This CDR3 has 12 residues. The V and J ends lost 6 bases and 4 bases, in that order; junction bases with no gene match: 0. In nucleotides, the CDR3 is TGTGCCAGCAGGGGACAGGGCACTGAAGCTTTCTTT. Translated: CASRGQGTEAFF.

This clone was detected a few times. The CDR3 spells CASTAGGGYTF. For the CDR3, the DNA is TGTGCCAGCACCGCTGGGGGTGGCTACACCTTC. The chain has TRBV2 and TRBJ1-2; possibly TRBD1 for D (5 bases). CDR1 and CDR2 from the germline V gene are SNHLY and FYNNEI. Trimming took 7 bases from V and 7 from J, leaving 10 bases between them. CDR3 length: 11 residues.